The present T cell receptor (beta chain) was sequenced within a study of cytomegalovirus exposure and HLA in healthy donors. Across the whole study: Within the Caucasian-associated ancestry cluster were roughly 81% of the roughly 400 genotyped donors. Study results and limitations: It was shown in a later analysis that HLA-associated TCR beta chains were more clonally expanded than other, equally common chains.

Germline CDR1 is MDHEN and CDR2 is SYDVKM. This CDR3 contains 14 residues. V was shortened by 8 bases and J by 1 base, with 13 bases between the two germline ends. Of note for this clone: The antigen is not known.

The PCR was carried out with 60 Vbeta primers and 13 Jbeta primers. The repertoire was sequenced with immunoSEQ multiplex PCR; TCRdb's copy has only in-frame clones and lacks some. Of roughly 250,000 clones in the sample, around 66% were seen once. The rearrangement uses TRBV28 and TRBJ2-3, with D unclear. The sequence was obtained from a female donor in good health and CMV-seronegative. The sample comprised PBMCs. CDR3 bases: TGTGCCAGCCCCCTCGCGTTCCGCACAGATACGCAGTATTTT. Translating gives CASPLAFRTDTQYF.